The source of this TCR beta chain is a study of T cell responses to AZD1222 COVID-19 vaccine. This table comes from immunoSEQ multiplex PCR, and its TCRdb copy is limited to in-frame clones, with some not included. The sample lists roughly 150,000 clones; roughly 91% were seen once. For this clone: As yet, its antigen is unknown.

Study results and caveats: Only a handful of AZD1222 recipients, roughly six in all, had baseline seropositivity.

This sequence was found in an adult who received the AZD1222 COVID-19 vaccine. The sample consisted of peripheral blood, taken 28 days after the second AZD1222 dose.

Written as DNA, the CDR3 is TGTGCCAGCAGCCCCAGGGGGATTATCTATGGCTACACCTTC. Protein product: CASSPRGIIYGYTF. This chain joins TRBV3-1 (or the pseudogene TRBV3-2) and TRBJ1-2, with TRBD1 matching 7 bases. Germline V gives CDR1 LGHDT, CDR2 YNNKEL (reference sequence). The V and J ends lost 4 bases and 4 bases, in that order; junction bases with no gene match: 6. This CDR3 spans 14 amino acids.